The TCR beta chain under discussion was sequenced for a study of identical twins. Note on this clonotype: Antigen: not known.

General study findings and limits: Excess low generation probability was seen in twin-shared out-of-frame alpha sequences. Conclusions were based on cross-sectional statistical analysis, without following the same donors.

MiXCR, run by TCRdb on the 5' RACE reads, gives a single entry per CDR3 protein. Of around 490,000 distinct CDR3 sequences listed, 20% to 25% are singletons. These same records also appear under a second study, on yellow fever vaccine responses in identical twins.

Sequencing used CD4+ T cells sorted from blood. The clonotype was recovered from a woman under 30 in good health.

CDR3 DNA: TGTGCCAGCAGTTTAGGGATTGGACTTAGAAGGAGGAATGAGCAGTTCTTC. It codes for CASSLGIGLRRRNEQFF. This chain links TRBV27 with TRBJ2-1, with a possible D match to TRBD2 (5 bases). The germline V and J ends were trimmed by 2 bases and 7 bases, with 21 bases remaining between them. Germline loops: CDR1 MNHEY, CDR2 SMNVEV (reference sequence). There are 17 residues in the CDR3.